This T cell receptor (beta chain) stems from a study of graft-versus-host responses after intestinal transplantation. Study-level findings and limits: Ileal or blood samples showed some GvH clones first, and such clones were also found in recipient marrow. Clonal ratios of graft-versus-host to host-versus-graft in allografts were high for patients exhibiting graft-donor T cell macrochimerism.

Irradiated, violet-dye-labeled stimulator cells, approximately 200,000 in number, were plated with approximately 200,000 CFSE-labeled responder cells. Sequenced by immunoSEQ multiplex PCR; TCRdb stores in-frame clones only, minus some. The sample yields 11,000 to 15,000 clones, around a third seen once. This material consisted of alloreactive CD8+ T cells from a mixed lymphocyte reaction culture, taken before intestinal transplant. Noted subset: CFSE-low proliferating T cells sorted from roughly six-day pre-transplant mixed lymphocyte reaction (GvH or HvG direction). The receptor's source is a human patient who received an intestinal transplant.

CDR3 bases: TGTGCCTGGAGTGTTGGGGGGGTCGAGCAGTTCTTC. Amino acids: CAWSVGGVEQFF. The chain recombines TRBV30 with TRBJ2-1; 7 bases match TRBD2. The CDR3 is 12 residues long. Germline values: CDR1 GTSNPN, CDR2 SVGIG (reference sequence). Trimming at V came to 0 bases and at J to 10 bases, leaving 3 bases not matched to a gene.